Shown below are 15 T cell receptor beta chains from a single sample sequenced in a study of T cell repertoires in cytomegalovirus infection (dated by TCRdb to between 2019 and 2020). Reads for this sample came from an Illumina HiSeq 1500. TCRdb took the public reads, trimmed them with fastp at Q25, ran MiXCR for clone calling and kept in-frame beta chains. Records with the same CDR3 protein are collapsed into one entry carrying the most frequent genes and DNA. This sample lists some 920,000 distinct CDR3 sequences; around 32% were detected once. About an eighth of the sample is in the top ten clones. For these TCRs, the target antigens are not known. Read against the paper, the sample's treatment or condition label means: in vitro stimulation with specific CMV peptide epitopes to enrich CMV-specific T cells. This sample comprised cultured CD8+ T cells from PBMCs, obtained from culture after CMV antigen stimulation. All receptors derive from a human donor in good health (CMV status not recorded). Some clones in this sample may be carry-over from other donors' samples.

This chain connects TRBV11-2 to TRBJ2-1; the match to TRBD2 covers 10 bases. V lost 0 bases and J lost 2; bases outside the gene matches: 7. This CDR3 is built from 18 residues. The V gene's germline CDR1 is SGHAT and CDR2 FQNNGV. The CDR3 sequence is CASSLDLPLAGTYNEQFF. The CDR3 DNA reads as TGTGCCAGCAGCTTAGATCTCCCACTAGCGGGGACCTACAATGAGCAGTTCTTC.

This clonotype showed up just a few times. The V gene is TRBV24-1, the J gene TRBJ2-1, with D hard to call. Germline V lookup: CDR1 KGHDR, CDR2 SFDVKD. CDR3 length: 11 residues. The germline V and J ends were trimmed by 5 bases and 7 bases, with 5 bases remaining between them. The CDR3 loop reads CATSGGNEQFF. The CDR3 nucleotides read TGTGCCACCAGTGGTGGGAATGAGCAGTTCTTC.

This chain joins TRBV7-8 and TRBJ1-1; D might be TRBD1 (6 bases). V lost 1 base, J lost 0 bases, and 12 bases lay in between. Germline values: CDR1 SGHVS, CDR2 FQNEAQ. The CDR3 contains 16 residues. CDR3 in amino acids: CASSLGSQGLNTEAFF. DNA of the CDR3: TGTGCCAGCAGCTTAGGGTCACAGGGACTGAACACTGAAGCTTTCTTT.

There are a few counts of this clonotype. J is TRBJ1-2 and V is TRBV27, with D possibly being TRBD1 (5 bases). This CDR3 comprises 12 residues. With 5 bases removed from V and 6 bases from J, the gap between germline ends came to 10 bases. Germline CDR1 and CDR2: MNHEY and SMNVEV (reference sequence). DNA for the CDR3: TGTGCCAGCAGTGTCAAAGGGGATGGCTACACCTTC. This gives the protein CASSVKGDGYTF.

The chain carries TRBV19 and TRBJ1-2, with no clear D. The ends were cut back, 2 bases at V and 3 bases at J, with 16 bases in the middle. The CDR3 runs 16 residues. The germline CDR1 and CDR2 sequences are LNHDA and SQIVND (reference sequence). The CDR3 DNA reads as TGTGCCAGTAGTATATCCCAGTGGAGGGATGACTATGGCTACACCTTC. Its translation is CASSISQWRDDYGYTF.

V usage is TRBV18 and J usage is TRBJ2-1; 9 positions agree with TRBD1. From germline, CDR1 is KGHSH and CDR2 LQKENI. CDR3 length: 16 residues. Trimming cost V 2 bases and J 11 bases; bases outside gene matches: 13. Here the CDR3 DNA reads TGTGCCAGCTCACCATTTACAGGGGGCGAGGTGAATAAGCAGTTCTTC. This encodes CASSPFTGGEVNKQFF.

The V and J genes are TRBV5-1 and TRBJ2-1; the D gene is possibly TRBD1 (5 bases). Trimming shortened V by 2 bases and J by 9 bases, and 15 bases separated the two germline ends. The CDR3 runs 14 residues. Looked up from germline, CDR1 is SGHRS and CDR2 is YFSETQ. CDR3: CASSFLGDRSEQFF. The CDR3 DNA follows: TGCGCCAGCAGCTTCTTAGGGGATCGGAGTGAGCAGTTCTTC.

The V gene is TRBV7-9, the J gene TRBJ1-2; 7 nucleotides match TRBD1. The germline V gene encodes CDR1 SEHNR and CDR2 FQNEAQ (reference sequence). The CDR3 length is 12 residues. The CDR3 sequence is CVSAGGTMGYTF. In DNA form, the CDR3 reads TGTGTTTCGGCAGGGGGAACGATGGGCTACACCTTC.

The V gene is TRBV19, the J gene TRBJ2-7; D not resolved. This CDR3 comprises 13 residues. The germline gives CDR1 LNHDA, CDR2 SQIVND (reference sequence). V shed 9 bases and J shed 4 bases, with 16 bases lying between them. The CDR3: CASAPDNTYEQYV. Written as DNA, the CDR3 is TGTGCCAGCGCTCCGGATAATACTTACGAGCAGTACGTC.

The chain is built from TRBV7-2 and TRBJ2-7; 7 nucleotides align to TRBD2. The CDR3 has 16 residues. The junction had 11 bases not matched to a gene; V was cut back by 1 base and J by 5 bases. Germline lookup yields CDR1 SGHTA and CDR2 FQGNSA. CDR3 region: CASSLVGRGEGHEQYF. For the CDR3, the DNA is TGTGCCAGCAGCTTAGTGGGGAGGGGTGAGGGTCACGAGCAGTACTTC.

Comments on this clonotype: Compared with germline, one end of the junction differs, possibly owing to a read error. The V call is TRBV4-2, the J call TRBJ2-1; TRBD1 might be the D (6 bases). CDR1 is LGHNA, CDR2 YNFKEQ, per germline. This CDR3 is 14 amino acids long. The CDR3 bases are TGTGCCAGCACCCAACGGGACATGGGCAATGAGCAGTTCTTC. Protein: CASTQRDMGNEQFF.

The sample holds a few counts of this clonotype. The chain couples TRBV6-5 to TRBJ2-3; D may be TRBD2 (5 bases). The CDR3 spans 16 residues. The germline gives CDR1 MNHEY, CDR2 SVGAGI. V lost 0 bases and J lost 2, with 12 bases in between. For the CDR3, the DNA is TGTGCCAGCAGTTACTCTGAGGGCGCCATCACAGATACGCAGTATTTT. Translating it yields CASSYSEGAITDTQYF.

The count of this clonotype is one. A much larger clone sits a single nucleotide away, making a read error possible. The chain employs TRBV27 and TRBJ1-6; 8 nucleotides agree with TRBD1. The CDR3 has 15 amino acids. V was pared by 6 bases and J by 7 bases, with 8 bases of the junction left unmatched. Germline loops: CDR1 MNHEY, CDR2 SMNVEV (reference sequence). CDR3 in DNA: TGTGCCAGCAGCTTAGACAGGGGCATGAATTCACCCCTCCACTTT. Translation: CASSLDRGMNSPLHF.

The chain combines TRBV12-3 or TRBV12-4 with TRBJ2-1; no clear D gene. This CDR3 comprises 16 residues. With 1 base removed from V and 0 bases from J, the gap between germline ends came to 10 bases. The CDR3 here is CASSLGVESSYNEQFF. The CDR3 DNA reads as TGTGCCAGCAGTTTAGGGGTGGAGAGCTCCTACAATGAGCAGTTCTTC.

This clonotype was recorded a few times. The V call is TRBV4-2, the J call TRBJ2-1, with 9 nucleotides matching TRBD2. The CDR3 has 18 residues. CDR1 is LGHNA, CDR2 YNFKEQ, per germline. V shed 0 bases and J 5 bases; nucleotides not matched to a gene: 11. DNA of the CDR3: TGTGCCAGCAGCCAAGAAGGGGTAGGGCTAGCGGGAAACAATGAGCAGTTCTTC. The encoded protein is CASSQEGVGLAGNNEQFF.